Presented here are 31 T cell receptor beta chains from one specimen sequenced in a study of OX40 agonist ivuxolimab in advanced cancers. Assay used: immunoSEQ multiplex PCR; TCRdb lists only in-frame clones, some missing. The sample lists fewer than 25,000 clones, 84% occurring once. Sequenced here: CD4+ or CD8+ T cells sorted from blood, sampled in a trial of the OX40 agonist ivuxolimab. The source of these receptors is an adult with an advanced solid tumor such as melanoma, head and neck, liver or kidney cancer.

This clone was counted a single time. This rearrangement joins TRBV7-6 to TRBJ2-5, with TRBD2 as a possible D gene (6 bases). The CDR3 is made up of 20 amino acids. Germline CDR1 SGHVS, CDR2 FNYEAQ. Trimming took off 4 bases at V and 3 bases at J, with 30 bases between the two ends. The CDR3 region is CASSSSPPTIGGQPEETQYF. The CDR3 DNA reads as TGTGCCAGCAGCTCCTCACCCCCCACAATAGGAGGGCAACCAGAAGAGACCCAGTACTTC.

CDR3 sequence: CASSLVRPQHF. Here the CDR3 DNA reads TGTGCCAGCAGCTTGGTTAGACCCCAGCATTTT. The gene calls are TRBV5-6 and TRBJ1-5; D remains ambiguous. Per germline, CDR1 SGHDT and CDR2 YYEEEE. The CDR3 has 11 amino acids. V was clipped by 0 bases and J by 10 bases, with 5 bases between them.

This clone has only one observation. The V call is TRBV27, the J call TRBJ2-7; possibly TRBD1 or TRBD2 for D (5 bases each). V lost 5 bases, J lost 6 bases, and 8 bases lay in between. Germline V gene lookup returns CDR1 MNHEY and CDR2 SMNVEV (reference sequence). The CDR3 length is 11 residues. CDR3 DNA: TGTGCCAGCAGTCCGGGGACCGAGCAGTACTTC. It specifies CASSPGTEQYF.

V usage is TRBV6-5 and J usage is TRBJ1-2, with D uncertain. The CDR3 has 15 amino acids. CDR1 is MNHEY and CDR2 is SVGAGI in the germline V gene. Trimming took 6 bases from V and 5 from J, leaving 19 bases between them. CDR3 sequence: CASSLSPLGSYGYTF. CDR3 DNA: TGTGCCAGCAGCCTGTCCCCACTAGGGTCATATGGCTACACCTTC.

In its sample, this clone was seen a few times. The chain combines TRBV19 with TRBJ1-4; TRBD1 matches at 9 bases. CDR1 is LNHDA, CDR2 SQIVND, per germline (reference sequence). The CDR3 has 14 amino acids. With V trimmed by 6 bases and J by 8 bases, 7 bases remained unmatched. In DNA, the CDR3 is TGTGCCAGTAGAATTACAGGGGGCGGCGAAAAACTGTTTTTT. It specifies CASRITGGGEKLFF. Full variable domain (rest looked up from reference TRBV19 and TRBJ1-4): DGGITQSPKYLFRKEGQNVTLSCEQNLNHDAMYWYRQDPGQGLRLIYYSQIVNDFQKGDIAEGYSVSREKKESFPLTVTSAQKNPTAFYLCASRITGGGEKLFFGSGTQLSVL.

This chain uses TRBV29-1 with TRBJ2-2, with D unresolved. The germline V gene encodes CDR1 SQVTM and CDR2 ANQGSEA. This CDR3 contains 14 residues. V was clipped by 4 bases and J by 0 bases, with 9 bases between them. The CDR3 DNA reads as TGCAGCGTTGTGTGGGGTTCGAACACCGGGGAGCTGTTTTTT. Amino acids: CSVVWGSNTGELFF.

This chain connects TRBV4-2 to TRBJ1-1, with TRBD1 as a possible D gene (5 bases). Trimming took 1 base from V and 11 from J, leaving 17 bases between them. The CDR3 is 14 amino acids. Germline V lookup: CDR1 LGHNA, CDR2 YNFKEQ. CDR3 coding DNA: TGTGCCAGCAGCCAAGGGGGGGAGGGGTTGTTCGCTTTCTTT. Protein product: CASSQGGEGLFAFF.

The V call is TRBV27, the J call TRBJ2-3, with 15 bases that match TRBD2. The germline V gene has CDR1 MNHEY and CDR2 SMNVEV (reference sequence). The CDR3 is made up of 18 amino acids. J was trimmed by 8 bases and V by 7 bases; bases with no gene match: 16. CDR3 region: CASNSGLAGGLALLTQYF. In DNA, the CDR3 is TGTGCCAGCAACTCAGGACTAGCGGGGGGGTTAGCCCTACTTACGCAGTATTTT.

V is TRBV21-1 and J is TRBJ1-2. TRBV21-1 is a documented pseudogene. The CDR3 consists of 15 residues. The CDR3: CASSKVWGTNYGYTF. For the CDR3, the DNA is TGTGCCAGCAGCAAAGTGTGGGGAACTAACTATGGCTACACCTTC.

The rearrangement joins TRBV27 to TRBJ1-5; D remains unclear. This CDR3 has 14 amino acids. Germline-derived CDR1 and CDR2 are MNHEY and SMNVEV (reference sequence). Trimming shortened V by 5 bases and J by 2 bases, and 10 bases separated the two germline ends. CDR3 protein: CASSPERGNQPQHF. The CDR3 coding sequence is TGTGCCAGCAGTCCTGAAAGGGGCAATCAGCCCCAGCATTTT.

As concerns this clone: Other nucleotide sequences from this sample produce the same CDR3. The chain carries TRBV5-1 and TRBJ2-7, with TRBD1 identical over 8 bases. J gave up 0 bases and V 4 bases, and 12 bases lay outside the gene matches. This CDR3 region has 17 residues. The germline V gene has CDR1 SGHRS and CDR2 YFSETQ. CDR3 bases: TGCGCCAGCAGCCCAGGGGACAGGCCCAAGAGCTCCTACGAGCAGTACTTC. This codes for CASSPGDRPKSSYEQYF.

The chain is built from TRBV5-1 and TRBJ1-1, with a tentative D call TRBD1 (5 bases). V gave up 4 bases and J gave up 2 bases, with 12 bases separating them. The V gene's germline CDR1 is SGHRS and CDR2 YFSETQ. The length of the CDR3 is 14 residues. Here the CDR3 reads CASSPRGVNTEAFF. CDR3 coding DNA: TGCGCCAGCAGCCCGCGAGGGGTTAACACTGAAGCTTTCTTT.

Sample share makes this clone medium-sized. V is TRBV4-1 and J is TRBJ2-7; tentatively, D is TRBD1 or TRBD2 (6 bases each). Germline assignment: CDR1 MGHRA and CDR2 YSYEKL. The CDR3 has 13 amino acids. V was cut by 8 bases and J by 6 bases, with 17 bases left in between. The CDR3 DNA reads as TGCGCCAGCTCCCCGGGGGCCTCGAGCGAGCAGTACTTC. Translated, it gives CASSPGASSEQYF.

The chain joins TRBV14 to TRBJ1-4; TRBD1 might be the D (5 bases). Trimming removed 3 bases at V and 0 bases at J, with 23 bases between. The CDR3 is 20 amino acids. From germline, CDR1 is SGHDN and CDR2 FVKESK. The DNA for the CDR3 is TGTGCCAGCAGCCAGACGGTGGCCCTGACAGCCGATCCAACTAATGAAAAACTGTTTTTT. It yields the protein CASSQTVALTADPTNEKLFF.

This chain connects TRBV7-2 to TRBJ2-3; TRBD2 matches at 8 bases. After removal of 1 base from V and 0 bases from J, the junction contained 12 bases not matched to a gene. This CDR3 spans 19 amino acids. Germline CDR1 and CDR2: SGHTA and FQGNSA. The CDR3 loop reads CASSLVNGGALSSTDTQYF. As DNA, the CDR3 is TGTGCCAGCAGCTTAGTTAACGGGGGGGCCCTCTCTAGCACAGATACGCAGTATTTT.

V is TRBV27 and J is TRBJ2-7; the D gene is possibly TRBD1 (6 bases). The CDR3 runs to 14 residues. Looked up from germline, CDR1 is MNHEY and CDR2 is SMNVEV (reference sequence). Trimming shortened V by 2 bases and J by 0 bases, and 8 bases separated the two germline ends. CDR3 DNA sequence: TGTGCCAGCAGTTTACAGGGGTCCTCCTACGAGCAGTACTTC. Its translation: CASSLQGSSYEQYF.

The chain carries TRBV27 and TRBJ1-6, with unresolved D. Trimming removed 6 bases at V and 6 bases at J, with 15 bases between. This CDR3 is 15 amino acids long. Per the germline V gene, CDR1 is MNHEY and CDR2 is SMNVEV (reference sequence). CDR3 in amino acids: CASRPEPPGNSPLHF. As DNA, the CDR3 is TGTGCCAGCAGGCCCGAGCCTCCGGGTAATTCACCCCTCCACTTT.

This rearrangement joins TRBV6-4 to TRBJ2-7, with unresolved D. Germline loops: CDR1 MRHNA, CDR2 SNTAGT. V gave up 6 bases and J gave up 4 bases, with 13 bases separating them. This CDR3 is built from 13 residues. The CDR3 reads CASRKTGGYEQYF. As DNA, the CDR3 is TGTGCCAGCAGGAAGACTGGCGGATACGAGCAGTACTTC.

The chain links TRBV7-9 to TRBJ2-7; TRBD1 might be the D (6 bases). This CDR3 contains 15 residues. The V gene's germline CDR1 is SEHNR and CDR2 FQNEAQ (reference sequence). V was clipped by 7 bases and J by 7 bases, with 23 bases between them. The DNA for the CDR3 is TGTGCCAGCAATAACCCCCCCAGGGGTCTTCATGAGCAGTACTTC. As protein: CASNNPPRGLHEQYF.

This clone was picked up one time. The chain recombines TRBV19 with TRBJ2-1; D is ambiguous. Trimming removed 3 bases from V and 2 bases from J, with 14 bases in between. Germline CDR1 and CDR2: LNHDA and SQIVND (reference sequence). This CDR3 has 16 residues. CDR3 residues: CASSILIAYAYNEQFF. CDR3 sequence (DNA): TGTGCCAGTAGTATCTTAATTGCGTATGCCTACAATGAGCAGTTCTTC.

DNA for the CDR3: TGTGCCAGCAGCTTAGCAGGGTCCGGACAGCCCCAGCATTTT. Its protein product is CASSLAGSGQPQHF. The rearrangement links TRBV7-2 to TRBJ1-5; no definite D call. V dropped 0 bases and J dropped 7 bases, with 10 bases sitting between them. The CDR3 spans 14 residues. CDR1 is SGHTA, CDR2 FQGNSA, per germline.

This chain joins TRBV13 and TRBJ2-5; 12 bases match TRBD2. The germline V gene has CDR1 PRHDT and CDR2 FYEKMQ (reference sequence). The CDR3 runs to 15 residues. The V and J ends lost 5 bases and 5 bases, in that order; junction bases with no gene match: 6. DNA of the CDR3: TGTGCCAGCAGCCTAGCGGGGGGGCCTAGGGAGACCCAGTACTTC. Protein product: CASSLAGGPRETQYF.

This chain uses TRBV28 with TRBJ2-5; the match to TRBD2 covers 10 bases. Per the germline V gene, CDR1 is MDHEN and CDR2 is SYDVKM. The CDR3 totals 15 residues. Trimming at V came to 3 bases and at J to 4 bases, leaving 5 bases not matched to a gene. The CDR3 nucleotides read TGTGCCAGCAGTTTGGTTTCTAGCGGGGGAGAGACCCAGTACTTC. Translating gives CASSLVSSGGETQYF.

This rearrangement joins TRBV6-5 to TRBJ1-6; weak D call: TRBD1 (5 bases). Germline V CDR1 and CDR2: MNHEY, SVGAGI. Trimming removed 6 bases from V and 8 bases from J, with 11 bases in between. The CDR3 totals 13 residues. The CDR3 region is CASRYRSDSPLHF. The CDR3 DNA is TGTGCCAGCAGGTACAGGAGCGATTCACCCCTCCACTTT.

This clone was detected only once. The chain is built from TRBV7-9 and TRBJ1-3; D not certain. Germline V gene lookup returns CDR1 SEHNR and CDR2 FQNEAQ (reference sequence). The CDR3 consists of 16 residues. The V gene lost 0 bases and the J gene lost 0 bases, with 9 bases spanning the gap. The CDR3 region has the DNA TGTGCCAGCAGCTTAGCAAGACTGTACTCTGGAAACACCATATATTTT. Amino acids: CASSLARLYSGNTIYF.

This chain connects TRBV4-1 to TRBJ2-2; D is unclear. The CDR3 sequence is 14 residues long. Trimming removed 1 base at V and 4 bases at J, with 7 bases between. From germline, CDR1 is MGHRA and CDR2 YSYEKL. The DNA of the CDR3 is TGCGCCAGCAGCCAAGTTCAGGTCACCGGGGAGCTGTTTTTT. It is translated as CASSQVQVTGELFF.

J is TRBJ2-7 and V is TRBV6-1; D gene uncertain. V lost 6 bases and J lost 3, with 6 bases in between. The CDR3 runs to 11 residues. The germline V gene has CDR1 MNHNS and CDR2 SASEGT. The CDR3 reads CASSDIYEQYF. The CDR3, as DNA: TGTGCCAGCAGCGACATCTACGAGCAGTACTTC.

V gene TRBV27 combines with J gene TRBJ1-2; D is unclear. V was clipped by 3 bases and J by 4 bases, with 9 bases between them. The V gene's germline CDR1 is MNHEY and CDR2 SMNVEV (reference sequence). The length of the CDR3 is 13 residues. The CDR3: CASSLSGFYGYTF. The CDR3 DNA follows: TGTGCCAGCAGTTTGAGCGGTTTCTATGGCTACACCTTC.

This clone has just a few counts. The CDR3 bases are TGTGCCAGCAGCTTTAGGGGGGTGGATGGCTACACCTTC. Translating it yields CASSFRGVDGYTF. V and J are TRBV7-8 and TRBJ1-2; maybe TRBD1 (6 bases). CDR1 is SGHVS, CDR2 FQNEAQ, per germline. The CDR3 extends over 13 amino acids. V lost 3 bases and J 6 bases, leaving 11 bases between the germline ends.

This chain links TRBV7-8 with TRBJ1-5, with a tentative D call TRBD1 (5 bases). Trimming removed 1 base from V and 7 bases from J, with 11 bases in between. CDR3 length: 14 residues. Germline V CDR1 and CDR2: SGHVS, FQNEAQ. The DNA of the CDR3 is TGTGCCAGCAGCTTAGGGGCAGGGCGGCAGCCCCAGCATTTT. Encoded protein: CASSLGAGRQPQHF.

J is TRBJ2-5 and V is TRBV5-1; tentatively, D is TRBD2 (6 bases). The J call is in doubt because the DNA end fits TRBJ2-7 better. CDR1 and CDR2 from the germline V gene are SGHRS and YFSETQ. The CDR3 has 15 amino acids. The CDR3: CASSRGRDWKYEQYF. The CDR3 DNA is TGCGCCAGCAGTCGGGGCCGGGACTGGAAATACGAGCAGTACTTC.